This T cell receptor (beta chain) was obtained from a study of T cell responses to AZD1222 COVID-19 vaccine. Study observations and caveats: Baseline serostatus was positive in only a handful of AZD1222 recipients. Donors were mostly white British, more females; clonal diversity possibly underestimated. Unmutated regions of variants are reportedly targeted by nearly half of spike-specific TCRs.

To note about this clone: Antigen specificity is unknown.

Measured with immunoSEQ multiplex PCR; TCRdb has only the in-frame clones, and not every one. This sample yields 120,000 or so clones, of which around 89% are seen a single time; about 1.6% belongs to the top ten. The V gene lost 5 bases and the J gene lost 0 bases, with 22 bases spanning the gap. The CDR3 spans 17 residues. Germline values: CDR1 GTSNPN, CDR2 SVGIG (reference sequence). This material consisted of peripheral blood, taken on day 0 of AZD1222 vaccination. This TCR derives from an adult in good health. The chain employs TRBV30 and TRBJ1-2, with TRBD1 as a possible D gene (6 bases). The CDR3 bases are TGTGCCTGGCCTGCCCCGCTTCGACAGGCAACTAACTATGGCTACACCTTC. Its protein is CAWPAPLRQATNYGYTF.